The sequence of this TCR beta chain was determined in a study of T-cell reconstitution after alpha-beta-depleted transplantation in children. Study findings and constraints: Some patients showed high day-60 TCRbeta diversity, which derived from surviving recipient T cells and thymic progenitors.

This clonotype was picked up many times. The antigen is undetermined. Trimming removed 6 bases at V and 5 bases at J, with 13 bases between. The CDR3 loop spans 13 amino acids. Germline V gene data show CDR1 as SQVTM and CDR2 as ANQGSEA. Preparation of the TCRbeta library used unique molecular identifiers. A single record per CDR3 protein comes from TCRdb applying MiXCR to the PCR reads. The data hold around 700,000 distinct CDR3 sequences, with over 10% observed a single time. The sample consisted of PBMCs, taken before TCRalphabeta/CD19-depleted stem cell transplant. V usage is TRBV29-1 and J usage is TRBJ1-4; weak D call: TRBD1 (6 bases). The sequence was obtained from a girl aged 2-15 years with congenital amegakaryocytic thrombocytopenia, due to receive a stem cell transplant. CDR3 in DNA: TGCAGCGTGGCACCGGGACAAAATGAAAAACTGTTTTTT. As protein: CSVAPGQNEKLFF.